This passage covers 22 T cell receptor beta chains from one sample sequenced in a study of blood T cell repertoires in COVID-19. TCRdb's table, derived via immunoSEQ multiplex PCR, lists solely in-frame clones and lacks some. Among some 260,000 clones listed, around nine tenths were seen once. Material for sequencing was peripheral blood. All receptors come from a woman between 35 and 50 years old who had recovered from COVID-19.

The chain joins TRBV19 to TRBJ1-5, with 7 bases fitting TRBD1. CDR1 LNHDA and CDR2 SQIVND come from the germline V gene (reference sequence). The CDR3 has 15 residues. V was pared by 8 bases and J by 5 bases, with 12 bases of the junction left unmatched. The CDR3 DNA sequence: TGTGCCAGTGGATTGACAGGGAATTGGGATCAGCCCCAGCATTTT. Encoded protein: CASGLTGNWDQPQHF.

The CDR3 bases are TGCGCCAGCAGCTTAGCGGGAGCGGATACGCAGTATTTT. It specifies CASSLAGADTQYF. The J gene is TRBJ2-3, the V gene TRBV5-1, with TRBD2 matching 8 bases. The CDR3 is 13 amino acids. V gave up 2 bases and J gave up 6 bases; unmatched junction bases: 2. Germline CDR1 and CDR2: SGHRS and YFSETQ.

Turning to this clone: At one of its ends the junction is not consistent with the germline gene, which may arise from a read error. This chain uses TRBV24-1 with TRBJ2-7; possible D gene TRBD2, 6 bases. CDR3 length equals 12 residues. From germline, CDR1 is KGHDR and CDR2 SFDVKD. The CDR3 protein is CATIHHRGTPLF. CDR3 DNA: TGTGCCACCATTCATCATCGAGGGACTCCCCTCTTC.

The chain has TRBV29-1 and TRBJ2-1; possibly TRBD1 for D (6 bases). The CDR3 has 12 amino acids. Germline lookup yields CDR1 SQVTM and CDR2 ANQGSEA. Trimming pared 3 bases from V and 8 bases from J, leaving 11 bases between. CDR3 sequence reads: CSVDGGLDEQFF. The CDR3 region has the DNA TGCAGCGTTGATGGGGGCTTAGATGAGCAGTTCTTC.

V and J are TRBV6-5 and TRBJ2-3, with D perhaps matching TRBD1 (5 bases). The CDR3 extends over 14 amino acids. V dropped 5 bases and J dropped 0 bases, with 9 bases sitting between them. Germline loops: CDR1 MNHEY, CDR2 SVGAGI. CDR3 sequence reads: CASSPWGSTDTQYF. The CDR3 nucleotides read TGTGCCAGCAGTCCCTGGGGCAGCACAGATACGCAGTATTTT.

This clone turned up a few times. The CDR3 spells CASSLALGTFPYEQYF. The CDR3 nucleotides read TGTGCCAGCAGCTTAGCTCTAGGGACATTTCCCTACGAGCAGTACTTC. The chain recombines TRBV7-6 with TRBJ2-7; tentatively, D is TRBD1 (6 bases). V gave up 0 bases and J gave up 2 bases, with 14 bases separating them. CDR1 is SGHVS, CDR2 FNYEAQ, per germline. The CDR3 contains 16 residues.

The genes are TRBV12-3 or TRBV12-4 and TRBJ2-7; the D is unclear. Trimming removed 3 bases from V and 4 bases from J, with 10 bases in between. The CDR3 is 13 amino acids. The CDR3 reads CASSFYNRYEQYF. CDR3 bases: TGTGCCAGCAGTTTTTATAACAGATACGAGCAGTACTTC.

The chain recombines TRBV11-3 with TRBJ1-1; perhaps TRBD1 as D (6 bases). The V end lost 7 bases, the J end lost 7 bases, and 22 bases lay between the germline ends. The germline V gene has CDR1 SGHNT and CDR2 YENEEA. The CDR3 spans 15 residues. The CDR3 DNA reads as TGTGCCAGCACCCCAGAGGGCAGGGGAAGGGTTGAAGCTTTCTTT. Translating gives CASTPEGRGRVEAFF. Supplemented by reference TRBV11-3 and TRBJ1-1, the full variable domain reads EAGVVQSPRYKIIEKKQPVAFWCNPISGHNTLYWYLQNLGQGPELLIRYENEEAVDDSQLPKDRFSAERLKGVDSTLKIQPAELGDSAVYLCASTPEGRGRVEAFFGQGTRLTVV.

The chain links TRBV18 to TRBJ1-4; D unclear. The ends were cut back, 2 bases at V and 7 bases at J, with 8 bases in the middle. CDR3 length: 13 amino acids. Germline CDR1 reads KGHSH; CDR2 reads LQKENI. Here the CDR3 DNA reads TGTGCCAGCTCACCAGGGCGGGGTGAAAAACTGTTTTTT. Translation: CASSPGRGEKLFF.

This sequence joins TRBV7-2 and TRBJ2-7; TRBD1 is a possible D gene (6 bases). This CDR3 has 16 amino acids. CDR1 is SGHTA, CDR2 FQGNSA, per germline. Trimming stripped 5 bases from V and 0 bases from J, with 17 bases between. CDR3 region: CASSKTTGMGSYEQYF. The CDR3 bases are TGTGCCAGCAGCAAGACGACAGGAATGGGCTCCTACGAGCAGTACTTC.

This chain uses TRBV5-1 with TRBJ1-4; D remains unclear. The CDR3 length is 15 residues. V lost 0 bases and J lost 4, with 10 bases in between. Germline V CDR1 and CDR2: SGHRS, YFSETQ. The CDR3 is CASSLGGRSNEKLFF. The CDR3 DNA is TGCGCCAGCAGCTTGGGTGGCAGAAGTAATGAAAAACTGTTTTTT.

In DNA form, the CDR3 reads TGTGCCAGCAGCCCGGGACTAGCGGACTCCCCCTACGAGCAGTACTTC. Protein product: CASSPGLADSPYEQYF. The chain employs TRBV7-8 and TRBJ2-7, with 11 bases matching TRBD2. The germline gives CDR1 SGHVS, CDR2 FQNEAQ. The CDR3 covers 16 residues. Trimming removed 5 bases from V and 2 bases from J; junction bases left unmatched: 8.

CDR3 DNA: TGTGCCAGCTCACCAGGGGGCGCGGGGGCCAACGTCCTGACTTTC. It translates to CASSPGGAGANVLTF. The V gene is TRBV18, the J gene TRBJ2-6; D is possibly TRBD1 (6 bases). V was trimmed by 2 bases and J by 4 bases, leaving 9 bases between them. The germline V gene encodes CDR1 KGHSH and CDR2 LQKENI. The CDR3 extends over 15 amino acids.

About this clone itself: Sequence at one end of the junction differs from germline and may be a read error. The V gene is TRBV11-2, the J gene TRBJ2-7; 8 positions match TRBD1. This CDR3 spans 12 amino acids. Germline lookup yields CDR1 SGHAT and CDR2 FQNNGV. CDR3 sequence reads: CASSLGAGGFRF. The CDR3 coding sequence is TGTGCCAGCAGCTTAGGGGCAGGGGGCTTCCGCTTC. Using reference TRBV11-2 and TRBJ2-7 for the parts outside the CDR3, the full variable domain is EAGVAQSPRYKIIEKRQSVAFWCNPISGHATLYWYQQILGQGPKLLIQFQNNGVVDDSQLPKDRFSAERLKGVDSTLKIQPAKLEDSAVYLCASSLGAGGFRFGPGTRLTVT.

This rearrangement joins TRBV5-4 to TRBJ2-7, with D perhaps TRBD2 (6 bases). V was shortened by 0 bases and J by 5 bases, with 15 bases between the two germline ends. The germline CDR1 and CDR2 sequences are SGHNT and YYREEE (reference sequence). This CDR3 contains 15 residues. CDR3 sequence (DNA): TGTGCCAGCAGCTTGGCCGGGGGACGCGAGGACGAGCAGTACTTC. Translated, it gives CASSLAGGREDEQYF.

The V gene is TRBV5-1, the J gene TRBJ2-7, with TRBD1 identical over 11 bases. This CDR3 spans 14 amino acids. CDR1 is SGHRS and CDR2 is YFSETQ in the germline V gene. V was clipped by 4 bases and J by 6 bases; unmatched bases: 6. In DNA, the CDR3 is TGCGCCAGCAGCGGACGGACAGGGGGCTCCGAGCAGTACTTC. This sequence encodes CASSGRTGGSEQYF.

This chain connects TRBV28 to TRBJ2-1; TRBD2 aligns across 9 bases. Trimming took 6 bases from V and 4 from J; bases not matched to a gene: 7. The CDR3 sequence is 15 residues long. The germline V gene has CDR1 MDHEN and CDR2 SYDVKM. The DNA of the CDR3 is TGTGCCAGCAGGGGGGGCGGGGGGGCTTACAATGAGCAGTTCTTC. Its translation is CASRGGGGAYNEQFF.

The J gene is TRBJ1-2, the V gene TRBV7-2; TRBD1 matches 8 bases. Per the germline V gene, CDR1 is SGHTA and CDR2 is FQGNSA. Germline trimming cut 6 bases from V and 0 bases from J; bases unmatched to any gene: 6. The CDR3 consists of 15 residues. CDR3 bases: TGTGCCAGCAGTATAGGGACAGGATCTAACTATGGCTACACCTTC. Translated: CASSIGTGSNYGYTF.

The chain couples TRBV4-3 to TRBJ2-2; D call uncertain. CDR1 is LGHNA and CDR2 is YSLEER in the germline V gene. Between the trimmed V and J ends, which lost 6 bases and 5 bases, there was a span of 13 bases. The CDR3 is made up of 14 amino acids. As DNA, the CDR3 is TGCGCCAGCAGGCCCGCGGTCGGAACCGGGGAGCTGTTTTTT. It specifies CASRPAVGTGELFF.

This clone was found a few times. The V call is TRBV7-9, the J call TRBJ2-4; 9 nucleotides match TRBD1. The ends lost 5 bases at V and 0 bases at J; junction bases unmatched: 8. The CDR3 totals 17 residues. Germline values: CDR1 SEHNR, CDR2 FQNEAQ (reference sequence). The CDR3: CASSDRGTGRAKNIQYF. The DNA for the CDR3 is TGTGCCAGCAGCGACCGGGGGACAGGGAGAGCCAAAAACATTCAGTACTTC.

J is TRBJ1-6 and V is TRBV20-1; D ambiguous. This CDR3 is built from 11 residues. The V and J ends lost 4 bases and 16 bases respectively, with 14 bases between them. The germline CDR1 and CDR2 sequences are DFQATT and SNEGSKA (reference sequence). CDR3 coding DNA: TGCAGTGCTACTAATCAGGTCGAGCTCCACTTT. It yields the protein CSATNQVELHF.

The rearrangement joins TRBV5-5 to TRBJ2-5; D gene ambiguous. The CDR3 is 14 amino acids. With 0 bases removed from V and 5 bases from J, the gap between germline ends came to 11 bases. The germline CDR1 and CDR2 sequences are SGHKS and YYEKEE (reference sequence). The CDR3 here is CASSLVLVVETQYF. CDR3 coding DNA: TGTGCCAGCAGCTTGGTCCTAGTAGTGGAGACCCAGTACTTC.